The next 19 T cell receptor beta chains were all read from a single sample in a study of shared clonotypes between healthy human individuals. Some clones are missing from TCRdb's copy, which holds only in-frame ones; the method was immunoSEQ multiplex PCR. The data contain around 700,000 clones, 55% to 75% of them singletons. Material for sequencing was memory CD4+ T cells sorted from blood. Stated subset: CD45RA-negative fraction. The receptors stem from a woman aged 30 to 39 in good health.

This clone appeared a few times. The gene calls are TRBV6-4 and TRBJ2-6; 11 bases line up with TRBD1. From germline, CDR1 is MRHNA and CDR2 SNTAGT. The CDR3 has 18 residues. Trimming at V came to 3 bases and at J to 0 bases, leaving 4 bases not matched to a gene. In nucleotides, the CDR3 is TGTGCCAGCAGTGAAGGACAGGGGGCGAGCTCTGGGGCCAACGTCCTGACTTTC. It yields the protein CASSEGQGASSGANVLTF.

The DNA for the CDR3 is TGTGCCAGCAGCTTAGTGGTACTCCTTTGGGGGAGCCAAGAGACCCAGTACTTC. It encodes CASSLVVLLWGSQETQYF. The chain carries TRBV7-9 and TRBJ2-5, with D perhaps being TRBD1 or TRBD2 (5 bases each). V lost 1 base and J lost 1, with 19 bases in between. This CDR3 region has 18 residues. Germline CDR1 is SEHNR and CDR2 is FQNEAQ (reference sequence).

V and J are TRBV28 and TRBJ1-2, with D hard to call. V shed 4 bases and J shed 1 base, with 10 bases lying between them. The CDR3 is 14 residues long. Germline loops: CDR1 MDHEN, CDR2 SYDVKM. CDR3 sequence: CASSSPGYNYGYTF. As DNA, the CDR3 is TGTGCCAGCAGTTCTCCAGGTTATAACTATGGCTACACCTTC.

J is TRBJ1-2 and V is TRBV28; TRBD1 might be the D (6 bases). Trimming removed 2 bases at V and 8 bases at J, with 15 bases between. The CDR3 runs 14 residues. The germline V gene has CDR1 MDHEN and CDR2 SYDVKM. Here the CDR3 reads CASSLGGPLGGYTF. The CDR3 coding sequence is TGTGCCAGCAGTTTAGGGGGCCCTCTGGGAGGCTACACCTTC.

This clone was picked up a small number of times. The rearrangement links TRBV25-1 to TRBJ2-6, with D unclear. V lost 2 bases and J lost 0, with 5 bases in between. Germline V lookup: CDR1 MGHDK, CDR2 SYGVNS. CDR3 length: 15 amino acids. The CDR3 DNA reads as TGTGCCAGCAGTGAAGAGAGCTCTGGGGCCAACGTCCTGACTTTC. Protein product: CASSEESSGANVLTF.

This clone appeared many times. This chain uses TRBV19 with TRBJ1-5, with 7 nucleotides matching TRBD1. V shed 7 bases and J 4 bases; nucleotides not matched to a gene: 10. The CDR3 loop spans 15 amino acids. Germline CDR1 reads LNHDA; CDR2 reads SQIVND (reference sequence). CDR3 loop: CASTKPGQHNQPQHF. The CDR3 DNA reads TGTGCCAGTACGAAACCGGGACAGCATAATCAGCCCCAGCATTTT. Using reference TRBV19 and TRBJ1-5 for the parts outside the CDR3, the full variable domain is DGGITQSPKYLFRKEGQNVTLSCEQNLNHDAMYWYRQDPGQGLRLIYYSQIVNDFQKGDIAEGYSVSREKKESFPLTVTSAQKNPTAFYLCASTKPGQHNQPQHFGDGTRLSIL.

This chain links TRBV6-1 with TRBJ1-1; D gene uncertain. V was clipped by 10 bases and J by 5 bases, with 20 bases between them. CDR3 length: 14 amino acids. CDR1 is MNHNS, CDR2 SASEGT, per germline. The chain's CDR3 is CATMFRGVGTEAFF. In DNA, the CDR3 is TGTGCCACCATGTTCCGTGGAGTTGGGACTGAAGCTTTCTTT.

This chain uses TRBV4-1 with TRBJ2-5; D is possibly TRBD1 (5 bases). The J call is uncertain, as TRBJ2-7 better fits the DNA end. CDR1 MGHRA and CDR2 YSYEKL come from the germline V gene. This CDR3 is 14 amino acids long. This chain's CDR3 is CASSHQGRILEQYF. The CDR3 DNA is TGCGCCAGCAGCCATCAGGGCAGGATTCTCGAGCAGTACTTC.

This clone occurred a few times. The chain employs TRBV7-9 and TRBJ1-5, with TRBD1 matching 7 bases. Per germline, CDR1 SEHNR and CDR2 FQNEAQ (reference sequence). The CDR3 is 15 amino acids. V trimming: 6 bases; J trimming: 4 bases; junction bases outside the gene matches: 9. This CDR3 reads CASSRTGVLNQPQHF. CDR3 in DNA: TGTGCCAGCAGTCGTACAGGGGTCCTAAATCAGCCCCAGCATTTT.

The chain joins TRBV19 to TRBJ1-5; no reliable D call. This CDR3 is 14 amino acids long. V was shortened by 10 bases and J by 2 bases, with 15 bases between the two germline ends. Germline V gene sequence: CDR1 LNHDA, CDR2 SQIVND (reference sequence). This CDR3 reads CATTGVFGNQPQHF. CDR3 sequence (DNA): TGTGCCACCACCGGGGTGTTCGGCAATCAGCCCCAGCATTTT.

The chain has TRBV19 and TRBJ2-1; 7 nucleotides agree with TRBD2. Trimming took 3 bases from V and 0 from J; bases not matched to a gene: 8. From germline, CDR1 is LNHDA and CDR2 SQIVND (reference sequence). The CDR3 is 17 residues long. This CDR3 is CASSMEERGASYNEQFF. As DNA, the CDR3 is TGTGCCAGTAGTATGGAAGAGCGGGGCGCCTCCTACAATGAGCAGTTCTTC.

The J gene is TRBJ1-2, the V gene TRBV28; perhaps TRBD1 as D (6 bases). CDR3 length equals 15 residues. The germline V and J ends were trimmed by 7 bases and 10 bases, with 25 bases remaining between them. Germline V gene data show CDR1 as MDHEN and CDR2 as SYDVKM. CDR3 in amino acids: CASNPGVRGFRDYTF. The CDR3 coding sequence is TGTGCCAGCAACCCGGGGGTCAGGGGCTTCAGGGACTACACCTTC.

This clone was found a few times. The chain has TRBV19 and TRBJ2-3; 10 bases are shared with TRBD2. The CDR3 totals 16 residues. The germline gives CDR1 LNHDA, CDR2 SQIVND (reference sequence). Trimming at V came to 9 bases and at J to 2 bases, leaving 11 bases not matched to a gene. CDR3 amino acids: CARGPKREGVTDTQYF. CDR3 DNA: TGTGCCAGGGGCCCAAAGCGGGAGGGAGTCACAGATACGCAGTATTTT.

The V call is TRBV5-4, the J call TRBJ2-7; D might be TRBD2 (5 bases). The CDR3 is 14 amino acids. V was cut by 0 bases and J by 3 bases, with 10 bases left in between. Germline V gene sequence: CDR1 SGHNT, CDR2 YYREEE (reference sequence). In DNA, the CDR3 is TGTGCCAGCAGCTTGGACGAGCGGAACTACGAGCAGTACTTC. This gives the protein CASSLDERNYEQYF.

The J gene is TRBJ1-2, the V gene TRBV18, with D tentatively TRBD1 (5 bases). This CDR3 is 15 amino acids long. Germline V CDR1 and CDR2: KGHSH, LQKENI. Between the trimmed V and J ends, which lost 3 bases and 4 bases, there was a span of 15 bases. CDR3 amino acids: CASSPGLGPLYGYTF. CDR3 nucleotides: TGTGCCAGCTCACCGGGCCTGGGGCCCCTCTATGGCTACACCTTC.

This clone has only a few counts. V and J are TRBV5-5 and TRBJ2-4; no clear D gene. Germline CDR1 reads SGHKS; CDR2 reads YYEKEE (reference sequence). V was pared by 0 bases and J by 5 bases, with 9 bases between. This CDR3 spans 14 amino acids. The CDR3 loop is CASSLGLSQNIQYF. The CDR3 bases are TGTGCCAGCAGCTTGGGATTGAGCCAAAACATTCAGTACTTC.

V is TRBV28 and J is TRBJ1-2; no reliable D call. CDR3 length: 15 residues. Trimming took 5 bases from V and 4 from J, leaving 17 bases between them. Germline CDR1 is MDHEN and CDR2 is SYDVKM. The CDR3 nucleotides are TGTGCCAGCAGTCCCCAAGAGTTACGGAGCTATGGCTACACCTTC. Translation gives CASSPQELRSYGYTF.

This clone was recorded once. CDR3 sequence (DNA): TGTGCCAGCAGCATTGGGACAGCGAGGACCTACGAGCAGTACTTC. As protein: CASSIGTARTYEQYF. The V gene is TRBV7-9, the J gene TRBJ2-7; 7 bases are a match to TRBD1. Looked up from germline, CDR1 is SEHNR and CDR2 is FQNEAQ (reference sequence). This CDR3 is built from 15 residues. J gave up 2 bases and V 5 bases, and 9 bases lay outside the gene matches.

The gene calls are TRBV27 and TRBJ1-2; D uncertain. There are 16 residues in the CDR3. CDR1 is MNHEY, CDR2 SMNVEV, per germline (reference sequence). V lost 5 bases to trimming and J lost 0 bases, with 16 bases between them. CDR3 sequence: CASSPERRLANYGYTF. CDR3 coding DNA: TGTGCCAGCAGTCCTGAAAGACGGTTAGCTAACTATGGCTACACCTTC.